This record concerns one T cell receptor (beta chain) sequence. Its target is unknown. This sample stems from a study of OX40 agonist ivuxolimab in advanced cancers. Here immunoSEQ multiplex PCR was the method, and the copy in TCRdb shows in-frame clones only, minus some. The data show around 77,000 clones, with just over 90% seen just once and about 5.9% held by the top ten. The CDR3 totals 15 residues. Trimming cost V 4 bases and J 2 bases, with 15 bases left between them. Germline V CDR1 and CDR2: SGHRS, YFSETQ. Whole-study findings and limits: There was clonal expansion of CD4+ and CD8+ blood T cells by week 6 at 0.1 to 3.0 mg/kg.

This receptor was obtained from an adult with an advanced solid tumor such as melanoma, head and neck, liver or kidney cancer. The chain couples TRBV5-1 to TRBJ2-5; possibly TRBD2 for D (7 bases). Source: CD4+ or CD8+ T cells sorted from blood, taken in a trial of the OX40 agonist ivuxolimab. CDR3: CASSQGGGGQETQYF. CDR3 DNA sequence: TGCGCCAGCAGCCAGGGAGGGGGAGGACAAGAGACCCAGTACTTC.